This T cell receptor beta chain emerged from a study of shared clonotypes between healthy human individuals. As for the study in general: A couple of women and three men aged 18 to 49 served as donors.

The V and J ends lost 4 bases and 4 bases, in that order; junction bases with no gene match: 5. The CDR3 covers 14 residues. From germline, CDR1 is LGHNA and CDR2 YSLEER. Points from the study as a whole: In having few donors, the study represented limited genetic and exposure-history diversity.

TCRdb's copy holds only in-frame clones and misses some; the assay was immunoSEQ multiplex PCR. This table holds roughly 510,000 clones, around 79% found once. To note about this clone: Its antigen remains unidentified.

This sequence was found in a woman aged 40 to 50 in good health. Some clones in this sample may be carry-over from other donors' samples. The chain has TRBV4-3 and TRBJ1-2; 8 positions agree with TRBD1. The material sequenced was PBMCs. Written as DNA, the CDR3 is TGCGCCAGCAGCCTAGACAGGGGCCCCTATGGCTACACCTTC. Amino acid sequence: CASSLDRGPYGYTF.